This T cell receptor beta chain was captured by sequencing in a study of T cell responses to AZD1222 COVID-19 vaccine. V shed 2 bases and J shed 2 bases, with 11 bases lying between them. Germline loops: CDR1 SGDLS, CDR2 YYNGEE. This CDR3 region has 16 residues. About this clone: What it binds is unknown.

TCRdb's table, derived via immunoSEQ multiplex PCR, lists solely in-frame clones and lacks some. Among fewer than 150,000 clones listed, around 90% were seen once. General study findings and limits: White British people made up most donors, females outnumbered males, and clonal diversity was possibly underestimated.

The sequencing here drew on peripheral blood, taken on day 0 of AZD1222 vaccination. The clonotype originates from an adult in good health. The chain is built from TRBV9 and TRBJ2-6, with D possibly matching TRBD1 (5 bases). CDR3 region: CASSVSRQTGANVLTF. CDR3 DNA sequence: TGTGCCAGCAGCGTTAGTAGACAGACTGGGGCCAACGTCCTGACTTTC.